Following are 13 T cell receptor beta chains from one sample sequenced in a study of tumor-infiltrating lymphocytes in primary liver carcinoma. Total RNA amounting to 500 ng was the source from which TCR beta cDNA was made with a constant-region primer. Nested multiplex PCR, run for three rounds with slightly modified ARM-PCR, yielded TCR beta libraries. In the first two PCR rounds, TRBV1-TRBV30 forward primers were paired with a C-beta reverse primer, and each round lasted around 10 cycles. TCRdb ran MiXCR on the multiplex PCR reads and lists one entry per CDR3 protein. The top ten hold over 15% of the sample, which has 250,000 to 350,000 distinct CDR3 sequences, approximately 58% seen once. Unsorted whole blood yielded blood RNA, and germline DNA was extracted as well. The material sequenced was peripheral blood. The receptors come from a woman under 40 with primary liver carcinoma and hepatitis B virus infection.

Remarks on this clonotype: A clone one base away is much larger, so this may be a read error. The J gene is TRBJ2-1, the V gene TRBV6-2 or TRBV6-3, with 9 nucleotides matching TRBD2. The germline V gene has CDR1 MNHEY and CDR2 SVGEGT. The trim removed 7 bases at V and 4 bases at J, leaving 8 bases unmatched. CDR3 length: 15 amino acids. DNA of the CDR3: TGTGCCAGCACCTCTAGCGGGACTATGTACAATGAGCAGTTCTTC. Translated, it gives CASTSSGTMYNEQFF.

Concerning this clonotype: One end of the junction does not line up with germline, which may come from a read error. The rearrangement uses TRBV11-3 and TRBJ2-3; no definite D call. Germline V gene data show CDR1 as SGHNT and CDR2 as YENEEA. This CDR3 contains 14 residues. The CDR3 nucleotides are TGTGCCAGCAGTCAAATCCCGAGCACAGATATGCAGTATTTT. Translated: CASSQIPSTDMQYF.

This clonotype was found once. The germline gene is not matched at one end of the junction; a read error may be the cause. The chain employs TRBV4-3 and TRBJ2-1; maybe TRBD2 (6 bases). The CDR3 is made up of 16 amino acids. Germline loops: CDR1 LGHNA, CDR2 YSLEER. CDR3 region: CASSHDAGSSYIEQLF. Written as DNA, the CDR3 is TGCGCCAGCAGCCATGATGCGGGAAGCTCCTACATTGAGCAGCTCTTC.

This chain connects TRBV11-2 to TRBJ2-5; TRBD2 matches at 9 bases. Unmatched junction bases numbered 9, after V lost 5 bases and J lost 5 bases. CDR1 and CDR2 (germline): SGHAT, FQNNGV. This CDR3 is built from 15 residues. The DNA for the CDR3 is TGTGCCAGCAGCCATAGCGGGAGTGGGGATGAGACCCAGTACTTC. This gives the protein CASSHSGSGDETQYF.

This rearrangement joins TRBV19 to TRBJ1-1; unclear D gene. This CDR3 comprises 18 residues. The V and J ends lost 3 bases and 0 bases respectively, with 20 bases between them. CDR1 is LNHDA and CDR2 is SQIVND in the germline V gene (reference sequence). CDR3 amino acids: CASSILAQEGTMNTEAFF. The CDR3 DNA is TGTGCCAGTAGTATTCTCGCTCAGGAGGGAACAATGAACACTGAAGCTTTCTTT.

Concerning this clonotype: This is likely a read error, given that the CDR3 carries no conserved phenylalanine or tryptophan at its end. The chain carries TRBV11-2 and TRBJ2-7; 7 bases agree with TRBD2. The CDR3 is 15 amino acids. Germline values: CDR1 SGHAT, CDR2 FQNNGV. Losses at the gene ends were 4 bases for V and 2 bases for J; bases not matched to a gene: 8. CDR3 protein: CASSSTRETPYEQYL. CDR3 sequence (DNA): TGTGCCAGCAGCTCGACGCGGGAGACACCCTACGAGCAGTACTTA.

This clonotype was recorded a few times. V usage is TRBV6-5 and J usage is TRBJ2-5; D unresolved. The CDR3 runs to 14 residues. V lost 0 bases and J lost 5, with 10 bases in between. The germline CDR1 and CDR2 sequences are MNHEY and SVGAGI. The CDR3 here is CASSYSVTTETQYF. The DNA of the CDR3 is TGTGCCAGCAGTTACTCCGTGACAACGGAGACCCAGTACTTC.

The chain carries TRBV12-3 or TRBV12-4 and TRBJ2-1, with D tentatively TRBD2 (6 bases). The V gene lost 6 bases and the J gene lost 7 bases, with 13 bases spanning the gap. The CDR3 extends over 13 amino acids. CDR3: CASSPSLANEQFF. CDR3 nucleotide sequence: TGTGCCAGCAGCCCTTCCCTAGCGAATGAGCAGTTCTTC.

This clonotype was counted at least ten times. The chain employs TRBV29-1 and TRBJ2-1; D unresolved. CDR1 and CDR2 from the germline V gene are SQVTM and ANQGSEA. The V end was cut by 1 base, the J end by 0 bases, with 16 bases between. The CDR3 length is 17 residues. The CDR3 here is CSVEGNKQAGSYNEQFF. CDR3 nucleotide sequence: TGCAGCGTTGAAGGAAATAAACAAGCAGGCTCCTACAATGAGCAGTTCTTC.

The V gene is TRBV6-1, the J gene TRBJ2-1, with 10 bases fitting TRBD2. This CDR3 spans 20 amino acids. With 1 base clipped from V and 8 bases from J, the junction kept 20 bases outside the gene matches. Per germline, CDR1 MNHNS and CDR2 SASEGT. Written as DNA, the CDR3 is TGTGCCAGCAGTGAAGTAGGGCTAGCGGGAGTTGTAGGATTGTTGGATGAGCAGTTCTTC. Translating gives CASSEVGLAGVVGLLDEQFF.

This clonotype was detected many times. CDR3 loop: CSVELADGPGQYF. The CDR3 nucleotides read TGCAGCGTTGAATTGGCGGATGGCCCCGGGCAGTATTTT. The chain uses TRBV29-1 and TRBJ2-3; D gene unclear. V dropped 2 bases and J dropped 11 bases, with 17 bases sitting between them. Germline CDR1 reads SQVTM; CDR2 reads ANQGSEA. The CDR3 loop spans 13 amino acids.

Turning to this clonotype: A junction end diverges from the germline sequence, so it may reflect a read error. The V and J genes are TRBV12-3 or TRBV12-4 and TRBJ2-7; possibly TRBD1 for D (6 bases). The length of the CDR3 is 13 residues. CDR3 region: CVSTVSGAHEQYF. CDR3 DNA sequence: TGTGTCAGCACTGTATCAGGGGCTCACGAGCAGTACTTC.

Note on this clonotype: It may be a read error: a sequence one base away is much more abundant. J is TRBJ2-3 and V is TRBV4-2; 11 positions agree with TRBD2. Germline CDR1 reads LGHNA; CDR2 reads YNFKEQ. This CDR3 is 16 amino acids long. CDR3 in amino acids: CASSHLAGGETDTHYF. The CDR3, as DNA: TGTGCCAGCAGCCATCTAGCGGGAGGTGAAACAGATACGCACTATTTT.